The entry below gives a single TCR beta chain sequence along with its context. The antigen remains unidentified. Produced via immunoSEQ multiplex PCR; TCRdb's table is partial and in-frame only. The sample shows roughly 150,000 clones, 85% to 95% of them seen only once. The length of the CDR3 is 13 residues. Trimming removed 5 bases from V and 2 bases from J, with 10 bases in between. The entry originates in a study of T cell responses to AZD1222 COVID-19 vaccine. Whole-study results and caveats: Clonal diversity was possibly underestimated; the donors were predominantly white British and more often female. Every sample of the repertoires postdated the peak T cell response.

The chain uses TRBV12-3 or TRBV12-4 and TRBJ2-7; D is perhaps TRBD1 (5 bases). This receptor was obtained from an adult who received the AZD1222 COVID-19 vaccine. Sequenced here: peripheral blood, sampled 28 days after the second AZD1222 dose. The CDR3 DNA is TGTGCCAGCAGTCTAGTCAGGGCCTACGAGCAGTACTTC. Translation: CASSLVRAYEQYF.